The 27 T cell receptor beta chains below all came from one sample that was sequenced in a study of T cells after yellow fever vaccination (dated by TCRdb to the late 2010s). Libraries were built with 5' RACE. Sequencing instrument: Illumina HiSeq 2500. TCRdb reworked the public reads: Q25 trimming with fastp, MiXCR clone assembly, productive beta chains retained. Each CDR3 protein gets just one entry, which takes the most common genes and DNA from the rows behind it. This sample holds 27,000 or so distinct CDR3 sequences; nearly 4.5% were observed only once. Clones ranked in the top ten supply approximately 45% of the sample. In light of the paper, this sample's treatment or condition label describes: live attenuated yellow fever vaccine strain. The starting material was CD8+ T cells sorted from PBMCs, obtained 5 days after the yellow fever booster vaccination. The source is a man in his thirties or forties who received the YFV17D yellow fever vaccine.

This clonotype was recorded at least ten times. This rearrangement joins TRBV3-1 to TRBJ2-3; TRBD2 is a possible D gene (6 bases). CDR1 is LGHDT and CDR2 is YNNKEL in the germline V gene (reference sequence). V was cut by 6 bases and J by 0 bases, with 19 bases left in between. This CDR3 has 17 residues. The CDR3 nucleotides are TGTGCCAGCAGTGAACCGGGAGCGGGCCCGAGCACAGATACGCAGTATTTT. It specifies CASSEPGAGPSTDTQYF.

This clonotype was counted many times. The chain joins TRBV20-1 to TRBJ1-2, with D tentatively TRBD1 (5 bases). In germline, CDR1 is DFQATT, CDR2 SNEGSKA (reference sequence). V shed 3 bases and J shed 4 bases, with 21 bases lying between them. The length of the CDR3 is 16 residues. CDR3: CSASGPGMGVGYGYTF. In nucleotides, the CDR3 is TGCAGTGCTAGTGGCCCAGGGATGGGCGTGGGCTATGGCTACACCTTC.

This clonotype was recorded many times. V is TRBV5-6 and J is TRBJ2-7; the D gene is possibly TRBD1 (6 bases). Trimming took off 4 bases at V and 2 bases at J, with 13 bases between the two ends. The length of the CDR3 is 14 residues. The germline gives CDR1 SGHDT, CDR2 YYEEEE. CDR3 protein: CASSDAGVPYEQYF. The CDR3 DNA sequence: TGTGCCAGCAGCGATGCAGGGGTTCCCTACGAGCAGTACTTC.

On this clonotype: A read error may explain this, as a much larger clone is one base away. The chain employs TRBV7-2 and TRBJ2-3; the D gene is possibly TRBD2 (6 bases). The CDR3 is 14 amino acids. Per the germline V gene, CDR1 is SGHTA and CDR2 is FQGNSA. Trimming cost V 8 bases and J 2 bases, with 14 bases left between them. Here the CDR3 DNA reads TGTGCCAGCGGGGTAGCGGAGGACACAGATACGCAGTATTTT. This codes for CASGVAEDTDTQYF.

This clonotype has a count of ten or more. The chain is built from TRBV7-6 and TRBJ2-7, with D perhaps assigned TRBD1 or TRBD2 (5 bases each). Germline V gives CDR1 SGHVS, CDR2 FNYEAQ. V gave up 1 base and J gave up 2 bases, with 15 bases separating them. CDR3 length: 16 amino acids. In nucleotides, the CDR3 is TGTGCCAGCAGCTTAGGGTCCGGGACGGAAACCTACGAGCAGTACTTC. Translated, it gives CASSLGSGTETYEQYF.

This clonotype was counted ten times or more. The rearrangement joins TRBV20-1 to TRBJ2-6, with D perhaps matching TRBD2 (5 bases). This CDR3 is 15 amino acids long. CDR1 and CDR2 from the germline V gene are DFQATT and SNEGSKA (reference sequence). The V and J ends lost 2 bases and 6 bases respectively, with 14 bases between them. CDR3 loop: CSARKPSPTANVLTF. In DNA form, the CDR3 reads TGCAGTGCTAGAAAACCTAGCCCTACGGCCAACGTCCTGACTTTC.

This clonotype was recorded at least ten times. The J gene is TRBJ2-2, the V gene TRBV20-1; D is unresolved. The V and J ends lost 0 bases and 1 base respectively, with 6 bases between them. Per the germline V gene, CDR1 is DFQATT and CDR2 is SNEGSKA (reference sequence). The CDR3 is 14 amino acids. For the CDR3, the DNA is TGCAGTGCTAGAGATTGGGAGAACACCGGGGAGCTGTTTTTT. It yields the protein CSARDWENTGELFF.

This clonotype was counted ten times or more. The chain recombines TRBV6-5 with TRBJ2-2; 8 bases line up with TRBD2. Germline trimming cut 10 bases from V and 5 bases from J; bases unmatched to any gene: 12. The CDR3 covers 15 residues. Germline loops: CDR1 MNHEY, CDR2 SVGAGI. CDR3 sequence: CATNLAGRRTGELFF. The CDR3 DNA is TGTGCCACCAATCTAGCGGGCCGGAGAACCGGGGAGCTGTTTTTT.

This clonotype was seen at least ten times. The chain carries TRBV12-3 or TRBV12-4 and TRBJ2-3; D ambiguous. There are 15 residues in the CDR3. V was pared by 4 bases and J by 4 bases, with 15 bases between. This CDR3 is CASSSDNPIPDTQYF. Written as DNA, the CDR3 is TGTGCCAGCAGTTCAGACAACCCCATTCCAGATACGCAGTATTTT.

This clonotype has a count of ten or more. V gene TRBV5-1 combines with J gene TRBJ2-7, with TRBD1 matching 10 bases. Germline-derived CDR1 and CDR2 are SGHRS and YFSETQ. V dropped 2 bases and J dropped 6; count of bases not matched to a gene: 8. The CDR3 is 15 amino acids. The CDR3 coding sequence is TGCGCCAGCAGCTTTTCGGGACAGGGGACCTCCGAGCAGTACTTC. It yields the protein CASSFSGQGTSEQYF.

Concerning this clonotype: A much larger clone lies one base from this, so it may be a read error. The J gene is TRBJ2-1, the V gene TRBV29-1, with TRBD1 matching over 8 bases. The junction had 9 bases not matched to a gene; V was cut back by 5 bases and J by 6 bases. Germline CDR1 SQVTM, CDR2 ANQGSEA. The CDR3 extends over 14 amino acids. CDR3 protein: CSVFWTGTFNEQFF. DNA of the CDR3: TGCAGCGTTTTCTGGACAGGGACCTTCAATGAGCAGTTCTTC.

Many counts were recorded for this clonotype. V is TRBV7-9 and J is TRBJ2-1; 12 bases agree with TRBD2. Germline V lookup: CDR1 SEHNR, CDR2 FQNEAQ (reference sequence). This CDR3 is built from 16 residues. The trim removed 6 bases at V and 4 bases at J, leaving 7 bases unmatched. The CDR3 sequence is CASSRTSGILYNEQFF. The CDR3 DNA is TGTGCCAGCAGTCGGACTAGCGGGATTCTGTACAATGAGCAGTTCTTC. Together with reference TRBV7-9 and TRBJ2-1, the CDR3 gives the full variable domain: DTGVSQNPRHKITKRGQNVTFRCDPISEHNRLYWYRQTLGQGPEFLTYFQNEAQLEKSRLLSDRFSAERPKGSFSTLEIQRTEQGDSAMYLCASSRTSGILYNEQFFGPGTRLTVL.

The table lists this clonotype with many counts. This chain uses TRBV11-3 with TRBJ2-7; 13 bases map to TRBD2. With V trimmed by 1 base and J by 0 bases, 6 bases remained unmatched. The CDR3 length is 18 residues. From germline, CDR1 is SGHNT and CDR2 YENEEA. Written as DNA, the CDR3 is TGTGCCAGCAGCTTAGTTGGACTAGCGGGAGAGAGCTCCTACGAGCAGTACTTC. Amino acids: CASSLVGLAGESSYEQYF.

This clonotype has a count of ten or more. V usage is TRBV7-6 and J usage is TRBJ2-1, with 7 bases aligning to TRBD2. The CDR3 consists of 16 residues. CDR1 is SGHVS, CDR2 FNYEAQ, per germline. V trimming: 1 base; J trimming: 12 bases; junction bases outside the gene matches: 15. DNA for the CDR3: TGTGCCAGCAGCTTAGATCAGGCGGGAGCCGAGGGGTGGCAGTTCTTC. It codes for CASSLDQAGAEGWQFF.

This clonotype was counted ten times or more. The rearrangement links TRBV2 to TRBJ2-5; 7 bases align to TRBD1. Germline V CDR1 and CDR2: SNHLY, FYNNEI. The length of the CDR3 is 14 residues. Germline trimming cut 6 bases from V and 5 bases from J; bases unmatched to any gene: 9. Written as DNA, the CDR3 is TGTGCCAGCAGCTTTGAGGGGGCCTGGGAGACCCAGTACTTC. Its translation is CASSFEGAWETQYF.

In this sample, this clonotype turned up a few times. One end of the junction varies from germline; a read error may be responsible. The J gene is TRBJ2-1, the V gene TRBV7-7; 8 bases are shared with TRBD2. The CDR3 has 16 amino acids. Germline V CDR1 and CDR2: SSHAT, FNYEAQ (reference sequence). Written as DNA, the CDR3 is TGTGCTAGCAGCTTAGAGGGGCGGGAGGCTTACAATGAGCAGTTCTTC. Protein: CASSLEGREAYNEQFF.

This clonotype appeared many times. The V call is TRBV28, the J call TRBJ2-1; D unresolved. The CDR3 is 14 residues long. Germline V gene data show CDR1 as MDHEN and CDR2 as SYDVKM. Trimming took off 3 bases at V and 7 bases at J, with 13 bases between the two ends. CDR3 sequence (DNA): TGTGCCAGCAGTTTTCTCCGGGTAGAGAATGAGCAGTTCTTC. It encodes CASSFLRVENEQFF.

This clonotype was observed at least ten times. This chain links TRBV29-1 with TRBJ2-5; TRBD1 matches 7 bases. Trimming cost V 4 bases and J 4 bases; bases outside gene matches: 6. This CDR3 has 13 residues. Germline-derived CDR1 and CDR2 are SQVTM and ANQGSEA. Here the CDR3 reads CSVGGGAPETQYF. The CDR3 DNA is TGCAGCGTTGGAGGGGGCGCGCCAGAGACCCAGTACTTC.

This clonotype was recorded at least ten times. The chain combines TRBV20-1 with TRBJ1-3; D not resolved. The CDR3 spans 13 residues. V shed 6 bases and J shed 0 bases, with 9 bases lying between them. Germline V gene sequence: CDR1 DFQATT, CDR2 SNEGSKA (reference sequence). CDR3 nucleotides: TGCAGTGCCCTGCCTCTCTCTGGAAACACCATATATTTT. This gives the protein CSALPLSGNTIYF.

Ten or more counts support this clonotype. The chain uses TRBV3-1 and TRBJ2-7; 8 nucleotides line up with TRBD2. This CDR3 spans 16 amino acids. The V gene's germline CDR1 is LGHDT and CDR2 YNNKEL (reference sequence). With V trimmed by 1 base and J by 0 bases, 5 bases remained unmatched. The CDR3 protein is CASSQGLAGISYEQYF. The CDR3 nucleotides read TGTGCCAGCAGCCAAGGTTTAGCGGGAATCTCCTACGAGCAGTACTTC.

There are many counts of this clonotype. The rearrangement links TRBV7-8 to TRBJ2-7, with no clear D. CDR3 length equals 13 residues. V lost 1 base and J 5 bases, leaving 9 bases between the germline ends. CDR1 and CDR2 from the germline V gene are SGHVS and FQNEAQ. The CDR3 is CASSLELVDEQYF. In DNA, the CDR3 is TGTGCCAGCAGCTTAGAATTAGTGGACGAGCAGTACTTC.

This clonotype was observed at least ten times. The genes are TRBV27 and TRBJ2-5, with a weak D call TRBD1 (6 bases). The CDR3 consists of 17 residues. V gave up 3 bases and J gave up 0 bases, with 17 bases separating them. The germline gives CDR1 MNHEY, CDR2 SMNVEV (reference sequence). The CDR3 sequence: CASSFIRDTGYQETQYF. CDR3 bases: TGTGCCAGCAGTTTCATCCGGGACACTGGGTACCAAGAGACCCAGTACTTC.

CDR3 region: CASSPVVLGGHRNTEAFF. CDR3 coding DNA: TGTGCCAGCAGTCCCGTCGTCTTGGGGGGACATAGGAACACTGAAGCTTTCTTT. V and J are TRBV27 and TRBJ1-1; tentative D call: TRBD1 (6 bases). The CDR3 is 18 residues long. V lost 5 bases to trimming and J lost 1 base, with 23 bases between them. Germline-derived CDR1 and CDR2 are MNHEY and SMNVEV (reference sequence).

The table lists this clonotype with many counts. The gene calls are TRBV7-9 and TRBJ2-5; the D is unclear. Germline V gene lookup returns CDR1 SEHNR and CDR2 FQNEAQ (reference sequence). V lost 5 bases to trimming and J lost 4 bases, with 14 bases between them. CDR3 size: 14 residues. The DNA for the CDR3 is TGTGCCAGCAGCCCTGACGGAGAAGGAGAGACCCAGTACTTC. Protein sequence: CASSPDGEGETQYF.

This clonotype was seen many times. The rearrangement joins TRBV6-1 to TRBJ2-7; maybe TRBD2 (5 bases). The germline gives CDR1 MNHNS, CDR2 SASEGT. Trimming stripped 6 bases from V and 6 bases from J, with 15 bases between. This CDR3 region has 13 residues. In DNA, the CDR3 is TGTGCCAGCAGACCTATGCTAGCTGGCGAGCAGTACTTC. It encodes CASRPMLAGEQYF.

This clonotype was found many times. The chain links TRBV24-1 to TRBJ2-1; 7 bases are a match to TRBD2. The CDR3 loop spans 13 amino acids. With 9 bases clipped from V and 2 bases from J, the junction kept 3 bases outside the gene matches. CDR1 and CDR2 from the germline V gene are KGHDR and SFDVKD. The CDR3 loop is CATGGEPYNEQFF. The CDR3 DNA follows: TGTGCCACCGGGGGGGAACCCTACAATGAGCAGTTCTTC.

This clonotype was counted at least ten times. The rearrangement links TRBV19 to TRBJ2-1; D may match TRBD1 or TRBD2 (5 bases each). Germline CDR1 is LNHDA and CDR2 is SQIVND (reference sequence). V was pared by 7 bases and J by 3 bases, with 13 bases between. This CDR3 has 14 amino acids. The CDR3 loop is CASNVGTNYNEQFF. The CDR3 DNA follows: TGTGCCAGTAACGTCGGGACCAACTACAATGAGCAGTTCTTC.